These T cell receptor beta chains were read from a single sample in a study of OX40 agonist ivuxolimab in advanced cancers. Data came from immunoSEQ multiplex PCR; TCRdb stores just in-frame clones and leaves some out. The data hold 70,000 to 95,000 clones, with around 90% observed a single time. The source was CD4+ or CD8+ T cells sorted from blood, collected in a trial of the OX40 agonist ivuxolimab. These receptors all stem from an adult with an advanced solid tumor such as melanoma, head and neck, liver or kidney cancer. CDR3s include the opening cysteine and the closing phenylalanine or tryptophan. The D gene is left open where the match is weak. Clone size is not always given. Where it is, it says once, few, many or a class for expanded clones.

D: -; V: TRBV7-6; size: -; J: TRBJ2-3; CDR3: CASSKYYTDTQYF; DNA: TGTGCCAGCAGCAAATACTACACAGATACGCAGTATTTT
D: TRBD2; V: TRBV4-1; size: -; J: TRBJ2-4; CDR3: CASSLRTSGSGDIQYF; DNA: TGCGCCAGCAGCCTAAGGACTAGCGGGAGTGGCGACATTCAGTACTTC
D: TRBD1; V: TRBV10-1; size: -; J: TRBJ1-1; CDR3: CASRTGENTEAFF; DNA: TGCGCCAGCAGAACAGGGGAGAACACTGAAGCTTTCTTT
D: -; V: TRBV6-1; size: -; J: TRBJ2-4; CDR3: CASSEQTVGFTSKNIQYF; DNA: TGTGCCAGCAGTGAGCAAACCGTGGGGTTTACCTCCAAAAACATTCAGTACTTC
D: -; V: TRBV5-1; size: -; J: TRBJ1-3; CDR3: CASSLGTDGNTIYF; DNA: TGCGCCAGCAGCTTGGGGACAGATGGAAACACCATATATTTT
D: -; V: TRBV27; size: once; J: TRBJ2-1; CDR3: CASSFQTGAGYSNEQFF; DNA: TGTGCCAGCAGTTTCCAGACGGGCGCAGGGTATAGCAATGAGCAGTTCTTC
D: -; V: TRBV19; size: -; J: TRBJ2-4; CDR3: CASSIPPSVLLAKNIQYF; DNA: TGTGCCAGTAGTATCCCCCCCTCTGTTTTGCTGGCCAAAAACATTCAGTACTTC
D: -; V: TRBV7-3; size: -; J: TRBJ2-2; CDR3: CASSRPDTGELFF; DNA: TGTGCCAGCAGCAGACCGGACACCGGGGAGCTGTTTTTT
D: -; V: TRBV10-3; size: -; J: TRBJ1-3; CDR3: CAISHPSGNTIYF; DNA: TGTGCCATCTCCCATCCCTCTGGAAACACCATATATTTT
D: TRBD2; V: TRBV9; size: -; J: TRBJ2-1; CDR3: CASSLLAGSYNEQFF; DNA: TGTGCCAGCAGCTTACTAGCGGGCTCCTACAATGAGCAGTTCTTC
D: -; V: TRBV18; size: -; J: TRBJ1-1; CDR3: CASSLNMNTEAFF; DNA: TGTGCCAGCTCCCTGAACATGAACACTGAAGCTTTCTTT